The clone carrying this TCR beta chain came up a few times. TCRdb recomputed calls from the RACE reads with MiXCR, one row per CDR3 protein. The repertoire includes 52,000 or so distinct CDR3 sequences, more than 8% of them detected once, and approximately 9.9% sits in the top ten. Specified time point: pre-sensitization, week 0. The treatment here: therapeutic diphenylcyclopropenone sensitization with weekly scalp DPC. The data originate from a study of human T cells and chemical hapten exposure. The TCR comes from a man in his forties or fifties with alopecia areata. Some clones in this sample may be carry-over from other donors' samples. Sequences were derived from whole blood, sampled in connection with sensitization to the hapten diphenylcyclopropenone (DPC).

Here the CDR3 DNA reads TGTGCCAGCAGTTTAGTTGTCAGGGACAGTCAGTTCTTC. Amino acid sequence: CASSLVVRDSQFF. The chain joins TRBV12-3 or TRBV12-4 to TRBJ2-1; TRBD1 agrees at 7 bases. Trimming removed 1 base from V and 13 bases from J; junction bases left unmatched: 7. The CDR3 loop spans 13 amino acids.